The clone carrying this T cell receptor (beta chain) was counted once. The antigen is undetermined. This sample was taken from a study of CD8+CD57+ T cells in acquired aplastic anemia. Patients picked for sequencing had shown CD8+CD57+ cell expansion detected by flow cytometry. There were no patients without severe acquired aplastic anemia. No patient had been given any therapy when blood was sampled. Whole-study results and caveats: Patients and controls shared just under 30 CD8+ CDR3 sequences.

For CDR3 and TCR beta VDJ profiling, genomic DNA was the template used. A single record per CDR3 protein comes from TCRdb applying MiXCR to the reads. The table shows 200,000 or so distinct CDR3 sequences, with over 55% occurring only once. Germline CDR1 LNHDA, CDR2 SQIVND (reference sequence). The CDR3 contains 15 residues. J was trimmed by 5 bases and V by 7 bases; bases with no gene match: 8. Sequencing input: sorted CD4+, CD8+, or CD8+CD57+ T cells (not recorded which) from PBMCs. This chain uses TRBV19 with TRBJ1-1, with 12 bases matching TRBD1. This clonotype was sampled from a human donor with aplastic anemia. This CDR3 reads CASMGDRGRRTEAFF. CDR3 in DNA: TGTGCCAGTATGGGGGACAGGGGGCGCCGGACTGAAGCTTTCTTT.